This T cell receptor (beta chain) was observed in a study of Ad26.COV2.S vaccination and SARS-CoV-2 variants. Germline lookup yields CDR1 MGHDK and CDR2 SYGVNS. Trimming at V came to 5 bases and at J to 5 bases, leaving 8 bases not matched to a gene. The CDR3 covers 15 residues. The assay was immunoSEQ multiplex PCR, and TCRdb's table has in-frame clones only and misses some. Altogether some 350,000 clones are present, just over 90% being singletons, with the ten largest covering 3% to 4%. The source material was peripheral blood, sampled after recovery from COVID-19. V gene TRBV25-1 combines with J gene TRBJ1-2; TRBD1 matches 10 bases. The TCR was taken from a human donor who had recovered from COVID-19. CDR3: CASSSGTGAWYGYTF. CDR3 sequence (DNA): TGTGCCAGCAGTTCCGGGACAGGGGCTTGGTATGGCTACACCTTC.